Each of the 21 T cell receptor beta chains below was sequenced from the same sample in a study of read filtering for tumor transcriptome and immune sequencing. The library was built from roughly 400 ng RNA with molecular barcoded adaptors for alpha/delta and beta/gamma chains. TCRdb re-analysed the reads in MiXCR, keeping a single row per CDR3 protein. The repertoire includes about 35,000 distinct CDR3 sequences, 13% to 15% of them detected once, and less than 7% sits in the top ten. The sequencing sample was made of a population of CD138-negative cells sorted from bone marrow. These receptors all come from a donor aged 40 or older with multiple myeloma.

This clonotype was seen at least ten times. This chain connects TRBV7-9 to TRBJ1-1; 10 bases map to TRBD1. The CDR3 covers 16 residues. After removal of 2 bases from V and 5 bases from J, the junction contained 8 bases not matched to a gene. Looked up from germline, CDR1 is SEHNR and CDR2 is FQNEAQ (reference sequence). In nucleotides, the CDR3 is TGTGCCAGCAGCTTATATGAGGGACAGGGGACGACTGAAGCTTTCTTT. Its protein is CASSLYEGQGTTEAFF.

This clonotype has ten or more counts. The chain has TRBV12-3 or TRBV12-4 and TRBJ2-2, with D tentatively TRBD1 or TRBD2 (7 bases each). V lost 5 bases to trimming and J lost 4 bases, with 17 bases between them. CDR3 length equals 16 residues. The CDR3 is CASSPSGTVGTGELFF. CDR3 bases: TGTGCCAGCAGTCCCAGCGGGACAGTTGGCACCGGGGAGCTGTTTTTT.

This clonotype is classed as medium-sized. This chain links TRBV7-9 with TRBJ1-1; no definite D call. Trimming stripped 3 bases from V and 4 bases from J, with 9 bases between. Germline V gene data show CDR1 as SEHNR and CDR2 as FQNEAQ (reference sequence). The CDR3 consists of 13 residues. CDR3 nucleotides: TGTGCCAGCAGCTTCGAAGTCGTCACTGAAGCTTTCTTT. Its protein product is CASSFEVVTEAFF. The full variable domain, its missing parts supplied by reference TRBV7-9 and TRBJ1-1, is DTGVSQNPRHKITKRGQNVTFRCDPISEHNRLYWYRQTLGQGPEFLTYFQNEAQLEKSRLLSDRFSAERPKGSFSTLEIQRTEQGDSAMYLCASSFEVVTEAFFGQGTRLTVV.

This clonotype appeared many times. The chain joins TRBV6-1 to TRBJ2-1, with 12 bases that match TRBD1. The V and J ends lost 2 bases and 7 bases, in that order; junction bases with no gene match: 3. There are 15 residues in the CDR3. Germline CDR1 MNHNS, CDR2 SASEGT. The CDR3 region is CASSEWGQGANEQFF. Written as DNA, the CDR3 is TGTGCCAGCAGTGAATGGGGACAGGGGGCTAATGAGCAGTTCTTC.

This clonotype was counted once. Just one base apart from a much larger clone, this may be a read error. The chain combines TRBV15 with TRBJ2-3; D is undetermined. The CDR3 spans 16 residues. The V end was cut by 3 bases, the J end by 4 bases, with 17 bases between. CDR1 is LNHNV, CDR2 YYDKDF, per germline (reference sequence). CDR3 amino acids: CATSSPSVGNPDTQYF. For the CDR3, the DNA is TGTGCCACCAGCAGCCCTTCAGTGGGAAACCCAGATACGCAGTATTTT.

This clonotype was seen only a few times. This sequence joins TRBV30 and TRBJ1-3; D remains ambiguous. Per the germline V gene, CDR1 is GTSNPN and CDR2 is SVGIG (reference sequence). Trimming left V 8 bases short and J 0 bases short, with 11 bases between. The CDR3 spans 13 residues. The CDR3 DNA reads TGTGCCCTCGGGGTCCTCTCTGGAAACACCATATATTTT. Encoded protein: CALGVLSGNTIYF.

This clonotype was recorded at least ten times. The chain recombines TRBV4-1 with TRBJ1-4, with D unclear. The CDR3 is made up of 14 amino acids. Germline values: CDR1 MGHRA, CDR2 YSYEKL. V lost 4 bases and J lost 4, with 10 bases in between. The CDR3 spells CASSRAQLNEKLFF. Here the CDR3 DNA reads TGCGCCAGCAGCCGAGCGCAGCTTAATGAAAAACTGTTTTTT.

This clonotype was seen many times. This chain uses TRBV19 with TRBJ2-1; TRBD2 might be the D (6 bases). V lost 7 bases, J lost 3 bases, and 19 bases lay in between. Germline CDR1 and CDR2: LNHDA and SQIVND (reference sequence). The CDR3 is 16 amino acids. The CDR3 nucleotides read TGTGCCAGTACTCCATCGCGGGGTTTCCTCTACAATGAGCAGTTCTTC. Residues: CASTPSRGFLYNEQFF.

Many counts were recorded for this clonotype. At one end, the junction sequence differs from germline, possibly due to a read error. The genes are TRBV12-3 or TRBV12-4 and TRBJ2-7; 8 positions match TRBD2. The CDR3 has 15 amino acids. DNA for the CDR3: TGTCCCAGCAGTTTGGGGTTAGCGGGACCCTACGAGCAGTACTTC. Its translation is CPSSLGLAGPYEQYF.

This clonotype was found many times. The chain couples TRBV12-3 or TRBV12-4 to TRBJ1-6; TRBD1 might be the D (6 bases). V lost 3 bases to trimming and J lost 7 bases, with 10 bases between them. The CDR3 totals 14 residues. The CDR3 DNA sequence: TGTGCCAGCAGTTTGACAGGTCCAAATTCACCCCTCCACTTT. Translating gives CASSLTGPNSPLHF.

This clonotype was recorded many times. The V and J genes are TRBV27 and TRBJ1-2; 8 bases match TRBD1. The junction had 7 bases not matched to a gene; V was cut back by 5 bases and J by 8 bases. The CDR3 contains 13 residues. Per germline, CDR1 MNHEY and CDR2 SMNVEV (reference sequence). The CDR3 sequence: CASSTGGTGGYTF. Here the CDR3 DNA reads TGTGCCAGCAGTACAGGGGGAACGGGGGGCTACACCTTC.

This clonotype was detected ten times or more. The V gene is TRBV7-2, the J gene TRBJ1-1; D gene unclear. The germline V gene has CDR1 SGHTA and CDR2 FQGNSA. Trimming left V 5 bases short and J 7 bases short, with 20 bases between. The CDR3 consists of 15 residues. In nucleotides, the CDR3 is TGTGCCAGCAGCCCGAGAGGAGGGAGTCTATTTGAAGCTTTCTTT. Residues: CASSPRGGSLFEAFF.

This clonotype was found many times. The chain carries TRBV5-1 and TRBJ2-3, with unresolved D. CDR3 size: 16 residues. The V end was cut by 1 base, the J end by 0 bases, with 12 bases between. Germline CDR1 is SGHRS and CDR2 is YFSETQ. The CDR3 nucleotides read TGCGCCAGCAGCTTGACAGTTTCTTCTAGCACAGATACGCAGTATTTT. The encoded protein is CASSLTVSSSTDTQYF.

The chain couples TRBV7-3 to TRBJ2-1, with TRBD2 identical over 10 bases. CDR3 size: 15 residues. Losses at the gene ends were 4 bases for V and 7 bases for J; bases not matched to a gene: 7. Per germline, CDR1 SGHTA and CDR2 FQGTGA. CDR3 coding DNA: TGTGCCAGCAGCTATTCAAGCGGGAGGGCGAATGAGCAGTTCTTC. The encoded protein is CASSYSSGRANEQFF.

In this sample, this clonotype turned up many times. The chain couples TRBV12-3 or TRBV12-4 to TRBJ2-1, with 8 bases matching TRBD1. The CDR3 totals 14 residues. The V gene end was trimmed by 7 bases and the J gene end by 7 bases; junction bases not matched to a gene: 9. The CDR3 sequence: CASITGTGGNEQFF. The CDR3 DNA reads TGTGCCAGCATTACAGGTACAGGGGGTAATGAGCAGTTCTTC.

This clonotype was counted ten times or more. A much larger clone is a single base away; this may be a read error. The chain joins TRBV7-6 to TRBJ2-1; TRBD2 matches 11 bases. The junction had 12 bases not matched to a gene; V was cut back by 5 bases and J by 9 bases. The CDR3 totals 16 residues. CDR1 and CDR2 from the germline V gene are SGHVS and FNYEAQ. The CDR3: CASSRPGLAVQGEQFF. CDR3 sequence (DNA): TGTGCCAGCAGCCGCCCGGGACTAGCGGTCCAGGGTGAGCAGTTCTTC.

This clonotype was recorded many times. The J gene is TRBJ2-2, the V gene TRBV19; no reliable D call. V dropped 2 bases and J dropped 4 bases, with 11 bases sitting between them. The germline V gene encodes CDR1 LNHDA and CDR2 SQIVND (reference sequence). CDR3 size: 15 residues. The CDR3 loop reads CASSIQGSLTGELFF. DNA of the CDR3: TGTGCCAGTAGTATACAAGGCTCACTCACCGGGGAGCTGTTTTTT.

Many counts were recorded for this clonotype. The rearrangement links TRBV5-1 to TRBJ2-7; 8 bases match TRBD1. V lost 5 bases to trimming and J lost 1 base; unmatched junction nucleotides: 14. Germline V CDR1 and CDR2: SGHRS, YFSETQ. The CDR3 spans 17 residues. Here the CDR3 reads CASREPKTGGQSYEQYF. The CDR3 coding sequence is TGCGCCAGCAGGGAACCGAAAACAGGGGGGCAATCCTACGAGCAGTACTTC.

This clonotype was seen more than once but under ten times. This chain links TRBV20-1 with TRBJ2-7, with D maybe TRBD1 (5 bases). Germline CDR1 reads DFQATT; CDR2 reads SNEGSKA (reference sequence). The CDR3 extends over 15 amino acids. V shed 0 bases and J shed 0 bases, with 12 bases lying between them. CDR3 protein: CSARDMARVSYEQYF. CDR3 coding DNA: TGCAGTGCTAGAGATATGGCCAGGGTCTCCTACGAGCAGTACTTC.

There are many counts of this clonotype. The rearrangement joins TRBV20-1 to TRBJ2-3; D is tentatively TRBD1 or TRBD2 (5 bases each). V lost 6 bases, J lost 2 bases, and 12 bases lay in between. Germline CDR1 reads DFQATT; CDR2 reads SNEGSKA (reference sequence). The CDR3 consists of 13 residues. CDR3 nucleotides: TGCAGTGCCCGGGGCGGAGCCACAGATACGCAGTATTTT. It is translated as CSARGGATDTQYF.

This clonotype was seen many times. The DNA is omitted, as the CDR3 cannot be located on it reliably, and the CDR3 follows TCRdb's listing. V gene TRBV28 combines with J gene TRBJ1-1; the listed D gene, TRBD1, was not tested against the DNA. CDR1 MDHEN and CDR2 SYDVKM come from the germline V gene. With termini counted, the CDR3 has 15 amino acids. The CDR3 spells CASSFLAGGNTEAFF.